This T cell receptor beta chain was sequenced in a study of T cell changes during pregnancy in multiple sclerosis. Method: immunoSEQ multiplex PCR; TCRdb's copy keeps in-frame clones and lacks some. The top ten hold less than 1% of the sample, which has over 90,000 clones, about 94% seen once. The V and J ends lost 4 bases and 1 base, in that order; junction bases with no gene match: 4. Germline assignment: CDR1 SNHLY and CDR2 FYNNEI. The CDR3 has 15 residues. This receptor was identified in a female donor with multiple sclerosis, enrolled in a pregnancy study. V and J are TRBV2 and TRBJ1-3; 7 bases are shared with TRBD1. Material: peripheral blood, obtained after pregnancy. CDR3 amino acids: CASSADRVSGNTIYF. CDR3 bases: TGTGCCAGCAGTGCAGACAGGGTATCTGGAAACACCATATATTTT.